Following are 18 T cell receptor beta chains from one sample sequenced in a study of shared clonotypes between healthy human individuals. Sequencing was performed with immunoSEQ multiplex PCR; in TCRdb, only in-frame clones are kept and a portion is missing. There are about 2.5 million clones in the sample; around 90% occur only once, and 0.37% lies in the top ten. Specimen: naive CD4+ T cells from PBMCs. Noted subset: CD45RA+ positively selected. The receptors here all came from a young man in good health. Some clones in this sample may be carry-over from other donors' samples.

This chain links TRBV11-2 with TRBJ1-2, with a weak D call TRBD1 (5 bases). Trimming took off 5 bases at V and 6 bases at J, with 7 bases between the two ends. This CDR3 contains 11 residues. CDR1 is SGHAT and CDR2 is FQNNGV in the germline V gene. The CDR3 reads CASSEGHGYTF. The CDR3 region has the DNA TGTGCCAGCAGCGAGGGGCATGGCTACACCTTC.

This chain uses TRBV28 with TRBJ2-5, with D perhaps matching TRBD1 or TRBD2 (6 bases each). The ends were cut back, 3 bases at V and 5 bases at J, with 16 bases in the middle. Germline V gives CDR1 MDHEN, CDR2 SYDVKM. This CDR3 spans 15 amino acids. This CDR3 is CASSFGGEGRETQYF. CDR3 sequence (DNA): TGTGCCAGCAGTTTCGGGGGCGAGGGTAGGGAGACCCAGTACTTC.

V gene TRBV19 combines with J gene TRBJ1-4, with D perhaps matching TRBD1 (5 bases). Germline V gene lookup returns CDR1 LNHDA and CDR2 SQIVND (reference sequence). This CDR3 region has 15 residues. With 6 bases removed from V and 3 bases from J, the gap between germline ends came to 14 bases. The CDR3 bases are TGTGCCAGTAGAGCCCGAGGGGAGGCTAATGAAAAACTGTTTTTT. The encoded protein is CASRARGEANEKLFF.

V usage is TRBV6-1 and J usage is TRBJ2-1, with 11 bases lining up with TRBD2. The CDR3 is made up of 19 amino acids. V lost 3 bases and J lost 0; bases outside the gene matches: 10. Germline assignment: CDR1 MNHNS and CDR2 SASEGT. CDR3 region: CASSDRLAGPPSSYNEQFF. The CDR3 DNA follows: TGTGCCAGCAGTGACAGACTAGCGGGACCCCCTAGCTCCTACAATGAGCAGTTCTTC.

This clone appeared once. The chain carries TRBV5-1 and TRBJ1-1; 7 bases align to TRBD1. After removal of 4 bases from V and 3 bases from J, the junction contained 9 bases not matched to a gene. Germline loops: CDR1 SGHRS, CDR2 YFSETQ. The CDR3 extends over 15 amino acids. CDR3 DNA: TGCGCCAGCAGCCCTCGACAGGGTAAGGACACTGAAGCTTTCTTT. Translating it yields CASSPRQGKDTEAFF.

The chain couples TRBV14 to TRBJ2-1; 8 positions agree with TRBD2. The germline V gene has CDR1 SGHDN and CDR2 FVKESK. Losses at the gene ends were 3 bases for V and 1 base for J; bases not matched to a gene: 2. This CDR3 is built from 15 residues. DNA for the CDR3: TGTGCCAGCAGCCAGGTAGCGGGATCCTACAATGAGCAGTTCTTC. Protein sequence: CASSQVAGSYNEQFF.

This clone was observed a single time. V is TRBV18 and J is TRBJ1-6, with 8 bases that match TRBD1. This CDR3 has 14 residues. With V trimmed by 6 bases and J by 7 bases, 5 bases remained unmatched. Germline CDR1 is KGHSH and CDR2 is LQKENI. Here the CDR3 reads CASSDWTGNSPLHF. The CDR3 DNA reads TGTGCCAGCTCGGACTGGACAGGGAATTCACCCCTCCACTTT.

A word on this clone: The same CDR3 is also encoded by other DNA sequences in this sample. CDR3 loop: CASRPSGRAYNEQFF. CDR3 bases: TGTGCCAGCAGACCTAGCGGGAGGGCCTACAATGAGCAGTTCTTC. This chain uses TRBV27 with TRBJ2-1, with TRBD2 identical over 12 bases. CDR3 length: 15 amino acids. V gave up 6 bases and J gave up 2 bases; unmatched junction bases: 2. Germline CDR1 reads MNHEY; CDR2 reads SMNVEV (reference sequence).

The chain employs TRBV18 and TRBJ1-5; possibly TRBD1 for D (6 bases). Trimming removed 1 base at V and 1 base at J, with 11 bases between. This CDR3 has 16 residues. CDR1 is KGHSH and CDR2 is LQKENI in the germline V gene. CDR3 nucleotide sequence: TGTGCCAGCTCACCACAGGGGGGTTTGAGCAATCAGCCCCAGCATTTT. This translates into CASSPQGGLSNQPQHF.

CDR3 coding DNA: TGTGCCAGCAGCTTACCAGGGGTTGACACTGAAGCTTTCTTT. Encoded protein: CASSLPGVDTEAFF. The rearrangement links TRBV11-1 to TRBJ1-1, with D possibly TRBD1 on 6 matching bases. Germline assignment: CDR1 SGHAT and CDR2 FQDESV (reference sequence). The CDR3 sequence is 14 residues long. The germline V and J ends were trimmed by 2 bases and 3 bases, with 10 bases remaining between them.

This sequence joins TRBV29-1 and TRBJ2-7; possible D gene TRBD1, 5 bases. The CDR3 totals 12 residues. V lost 8 bases and J 0 bases, leaving 11 bases between the germline ends. The V gene's germline CDR1 is SQVTM and CDR2 ANQGSEA. CDR3 sequence reads: CSCGRDSYEQYF. The CDR3 DNA sequence: TGCAGCTGCGGCAGGGACTCCTACGAGCAGTACTTC.

CDR3 region: CASSPRRQNTEAFF. CDR3 bases: TGTGCCAGCAGCCCACGTCGGCAGAACACTGAAGCTTTCTTT. This chain connects TRBV2 to TRBJ1-1; unclear D gene. V was trimmed by 6 bases and J by 1 base, leaving 12 bases between them. Germline V gene lookup returns CDR1 SNHLY and CDR2 FYNNEI. The CDR3 is made up of 14 amino acids. The variable domain in full, completed from reference TRBV2 and TRBJ1-1, reads EPEVTQTPSHQVTQMGQEVILRCVPISNHLYFYWYRQILGQKVEFLVSFYNNEISEKSEIFDDQFSVERPDGSNFTLKIRSTKLEDSAMYFCASSPRRQNTEAFFGQGTRLTVV.

This CDR3 reads CAISDSRGGDEQFF. The CDR3 nucleotides are TGTGCCATCAGTGATAGTAGAGGTGGGGATGAGCAGTTCTTC. The chain links TRBV10-3 to TRBJ2-1; D is unclear. V lost 3 bases, J lost 8 bases, and 14 bases lay in between. The CDR3 has 14 residues. CDR1 is ENHRY, CDR2 SYGVKD, per germline.

The chain employs TRBV6-5 and TRBJ1-4, with TRBD1 as a possible D gene (5 bases). The CDR3 contains 13 residues. Germline V gene data show CDR1 as MNHEY and CDR2 as SVGAGI. Trimming took 2 bases from V and 14 from J, leaving 15 bases between them. This CDR3 reads CASSYQGPGDLFF. The CDR3 region has the DNA TGTGCCAGCAGTTACCAGGGTCCAGGAGACCTGTTTTTT.

The count of this clone is one. The J gene is TRBJ2-7, the V gene TRBV6-5, with 8 bases that match TRBD1. Germline values: CDR1 MNHEY, CDR2 SVGAGI. The CDR3 extends over 15 amino acids. Germline trimming cut 0 bases from V and 2 bases from J; bases unmatched to any gene: 3. In DNA form, the CDR3 reads TGTGCCAGCAGTTACTCCGACAGGGGCGCCTACGAGCAGTACTTC. This translates into CASSYSDRGAYEQYF.

The rearrangement links TRBV9 to TRBJ2-2; D is unresolved. Looked up from germline, CDR1 is SGDLS and CDR2 is YYNGEE. This CDR3 has 14 amino acids. The V end lost 3 bases, the J end lost 1 base, and 7 bases lay between the germline ends. DNA for the CDR3: TGTGCCAGCAGCGCCATAATGAACACCGGGGAGCTGTTTTTT. Amino acids: CASSAIMNTGELFF.

This chain connects TRBV5-1 to TRBJ1-4, with D possibly matching TRBD1 (6 bases). The CDR3 covers 15 residues. Germline CDR1 SGHRS, CDR2 YFSETQ. Trimming took off 4 bases at V and 5 bases at J, with 15 bases between the two ends. The CDR3 coding sequence is TGCGCCAGCAGCGCCCAACAGGGTCCCAATGAAAAACTGTTTTTT. Amino acid sequence: CASSAQQGPNEKLFF.

The rearrangement joins TRBV11-1 to TRBJ2-1, with D tentatively TRBD2 (6 bases). The germline V gene has CDR1 SGHAT and CDR2 FQDESV (reference sequence). Trimming stripped 5 bases from V and 0 bases from J, with 14 bases between. The CDR3 sequence is 16 residues long. The CDR3 bases are TGTGCCAGCAGCGATAGCGGATACAGCTCCTACAATGAGCAGTTCTTC. Translating it yields CASSDSGYSSYNEQFF.